What follows are 4 T cell receptor beta chains derived from one specimen sequenced in a study of cytomegalovirus exposure and HLA in healthy donors. PCR amplification relied on 60 Vbeta primers (plus 13 Jbeta primers). Using immunoSEQ multiplex PCR, the repertoire was profiled, and TCRdb retains in-frame clones only, with some absent. The data show some 210,000 clones, 78% seen once. Material for sequencing was PBMCs. The receptors stem from a male donor in good health and CMV-seronegative.

This rearrangement joins TRBV6-6 to TRBJ1-3, with 9 bases fitting TRBD1. CDR3 length: 14 residues. The junction had 6 bases not matched to a gene; V was cut back by 6 bases and J by 6 bases. Germline values: CDR1 MNHNY, CDR2 SVGAGI (reference sequence). CDR3 loop: CASSAGTGKNTIYF. In nucleotides, the CDR3 is TGTGCCAGCAGCGCCGGGACAGGGAAAAACACCATATATTTT.

The chain has TRBV7-9 and TRBJ1-5; 10 bases agree with TRBD1. Germline V gene lookup returns CDR1 SEHNR and CDR2 FQNEAQ (reference sequence). J was trimmed by 2 bases and V by 3 bases; bases with no gene match: 4. CDR3 size: 16 residues. In DNA form, the CDR3 reads TGTGCCAGCAGCTTGGGACAGGGGAGAGGCAATCAGCCCCAGCATTTT. Protein: CASSLGQGRGNQPQHF.

The V gene is TRBV6-5, the J gene TRBJ1-4; D ambiguous. Germline V gene data show CDR1 as MNHEY and CDR2 as SVGAGI. The CDR3 is made up of 13 amino acids. V was shortened by 5 bases and J by 5 bases, with 9 bases between the two germline ends. CDR3 bases: TGTGCCAGCAGTGCAGTTGCCAATGAAAAACTGTTTTTT. Its translation is CASSAVANEKLFF.

The J gene is TRBJ2-1, the V gene TRBV29-1; 7 nucleotides agree with TRBD2. The CDR3 loop spans 13 amino acids. Per germline, CDR1 SQVTM and CDR2 ANQGSEA. V lost 6 bases and J lost 4; bases outside the gene matches: 6. The CDR3 DNA is TGCAGCGTGAGAGGGAGGGCGTACAATGAGCAGTTCTTC. Translation gives CSVRGRAYNEQFF.